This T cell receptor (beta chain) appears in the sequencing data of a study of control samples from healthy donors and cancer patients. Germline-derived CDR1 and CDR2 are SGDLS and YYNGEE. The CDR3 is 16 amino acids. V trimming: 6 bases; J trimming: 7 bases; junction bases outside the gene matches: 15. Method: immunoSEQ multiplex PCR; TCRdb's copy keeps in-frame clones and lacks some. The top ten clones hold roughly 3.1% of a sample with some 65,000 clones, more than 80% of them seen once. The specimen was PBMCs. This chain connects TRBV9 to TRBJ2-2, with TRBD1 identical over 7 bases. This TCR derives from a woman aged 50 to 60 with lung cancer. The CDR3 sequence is CASTPEGRGPGGELFF. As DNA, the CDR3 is TGTGCCAGCACCCCAGAGGGAAGGGGGCCTGGCGGGGAGCTGTTTTTT.